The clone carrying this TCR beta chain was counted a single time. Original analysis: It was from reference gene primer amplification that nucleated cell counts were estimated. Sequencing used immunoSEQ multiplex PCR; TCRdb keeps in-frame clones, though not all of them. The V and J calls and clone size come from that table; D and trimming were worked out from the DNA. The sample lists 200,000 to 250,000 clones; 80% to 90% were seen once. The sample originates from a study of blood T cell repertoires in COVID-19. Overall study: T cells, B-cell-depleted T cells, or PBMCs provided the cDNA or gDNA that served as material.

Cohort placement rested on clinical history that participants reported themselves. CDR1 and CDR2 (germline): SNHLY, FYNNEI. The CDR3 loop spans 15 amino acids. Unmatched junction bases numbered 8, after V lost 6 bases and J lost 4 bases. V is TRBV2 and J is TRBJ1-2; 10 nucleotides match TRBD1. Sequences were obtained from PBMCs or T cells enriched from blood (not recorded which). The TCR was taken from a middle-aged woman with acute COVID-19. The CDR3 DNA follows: TGTGCCAGCAGGGGACAGGGGCCCACACTCTATGGCTACACCTTC. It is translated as CASRGQGPTLYGYTF.